The 14 T cell receptor beta chains below were found in one sample sequenced in a study of T cells in women clearing cervical HPV infection. Measured with immunoSEQ multiplex PCR; TCRdb has only the in-frame clones, and not every one. This sample's table has tens of thousands of clones. Sequenced input: blood buffy coat. The receptors stem from a woman between 18 and 70 years old with a cervical HPV16 infection that either progressed to CIN3+ or cleared (not recorded which).

In regard to this clone: The CDR3 end lies 3 residues beyond the end of the read and is filled in from the germline J gene. The gene calls are TRBV5-6 and TRBJ1-1; D gene unclear. This CDR3 is built from 13 residues. Per germline, CDR1 SGHDT and CDR2 YYEEEE. V was cut by 5 bases and J by 4 bases, with 12 bases left in between. CDR3 DNA, as far as it was read: TGTGCCAGCAGTCCAGTCCGGGGCACTGAA. Its translation is CASSPVRGTE. The whole CDR3 protein is CASSPVRGTEAFF.

In regard to this clone: The DNA ends 3 residues before the CDR3 does, and the rest of the CDR3 is filled in from the germline J gene. V and J are TRBV20-1 and TRBJ1-1; 7 bases map to TRBD1. Per the germline V gene, CDR1 is DFQATT and CDR2 is SNEGSKA (reference sequence). J gave up 1 base and V 4 bases, and 3 bases lay outside the gene matches. The CDR3 runs 13 residues. CDR3 protein: CSATTGWNTEAFF. The DNA read from the CDR3 is TGCAGTGCTACGACAGGGTGGAACACTGAA.

Note on this clone: One end of the junction varies from germline; a read error may be responsible. The read stops 3 residues short of the end of the CDR3; the missing end is completed from the germline J gene. The same CDR3 also results from other DNA sequences found in this sample. The chain uses TRBV18 and TRBJ1-3; TRBD1 aligns across 7 bases. The CDR3 covers 15 residues. Germline values: CDR1 KGHSH, CDR2 LQKENI. The CDR3 protein is CASEGLQGSGNTIYF. The CDR3 DNA, read in part, is TGTGCCAGCGAAGGATTACAGGGGTCTGGAAACACG.

Of note for this clone: Read coverage stops 3 residues before the CDR3 terminus; the germline J gene supplies the remainder. The gene calls are TRBV7-2 and TRBJ1-2, with D unresolved. The germline V gene has CDR1 SGHTA and CDR2 FQGNSA. CDR3 length: 13 residues. The CDR3 reads CASSLLSADTYTF. The DNA read from the CDR3 is TGTGCCAGCAGCTTGTTAAGCGCAGATACC.

A note on this clone: The CDR3 extends 3 residues past the end of the read, so its final part is completed from the germline J gene. The chain combines TRBV20-1 with TRBJ1-5; D unresolved. Trimming removed 7 bases from V and 5 bases from J, with 12 bases in between. CDR3 length: 12 amino acids. Per germline, CDR1 DFQATT and CDR2 SNEGSKA (reference sequence). The sequenced CDR3 bases are TGCAGTGAAAAGAAGCAGGATCAGCCC. Its protein product is CSEKKQDQP. The whole CDR3 is CSEKKQDQPQHF.

As concerns this clone: The CDR3 extends 3 residues past the end of the read, so its final part is completed from the germline J gene. The rearrangement links TRBV12-3 or TRBV12-4 to TRBJ2-5; TRBD2 aligns across 12 bases. CDR3 length: 17 amino acids. Germline trimming cut 5 bases from V and 1 base from J; bases unmatched to any gene: 8. Incomplete CDR3 DNA: TGTGCCAGCAGTCCCCCCGGACTAGCGGGGCTCCAAGAGACC. Amino acid sequence: CASSPPGLAGLQET. The full CDR3 protein reads CASSPPGLAGLQETQYF.

About this clone itself: The read terminates 3 residues before the CDR3 end, so the remaining end is supplied by the germline J gene. This chain uses TRBV20-1 with TRBJ2-1, with TRBD2 matching over 12 bases. Germline values: CDR1 DFQATT, CDR2 SNEGSKA (reference sequence). V gave up 6 bases and J gave up 2 bases; unmatched junction bases: 5. CDR3 length: 15 residues. The sequenced part of the CDR3 DNA is TGCAGTGCAAAAACTAGCGGGGGGCCCTACAATGAG. Its protein is CSAKTSGGPYNE. The whole CDR3 sequence reads CSAKTSGGPYNEQFF.

The CDR3 spells CASSHRGTEAFF. The sequenced part of the CDR3 DNA is TGTGCCAGCAGCCACAGGGGGACTGAA. The chain employs TRBV7-6 and TRBJ1-1; 8 bases are shared with TRBD1. The CDR3 extends 3 residues past the end of the read, so its final part is completed from the germline J gene. CDR1 and CDR2 (germline): SGHVS, FNYEAQ. This CDR3 region has 12 residues. The V gene end was trimmed by 5 bases and the J gene end by 5 bases; junction bases not matched to a gene: 1.

The CDR3 DNA, read in part, is TGCGCCAGCAGTGATACCCCGCCCGGTGGTGAAAAA. Its translation is CASSDTPPGGEK. The whole CDR3 sequence is CASSDTPPGGEKLFF. The chain joins TRBV10-2 to TRBJ1-4, with D uncertain. The read ends 3 residues shy of where the CDR3 ends; the end is completed using the germline J gene. Between the trimmed V and J ends, which lost 3 bases and 7 bases, there was a span of 15 bases. Germline CDR1 and CDR2: WSHSY and SAAADI. The CDR3 contains 15 residues.

With respect to this clone: The CDR3 goes on 3 residues after the read ends, and that part is filled in from the germline J gene. V usage is TRBV6-1 and J usage is TRBJ2-7, with D unresolved. CDR3 length: 16 amino acids. Looked up from germline, CDR1 is MNHNS and CDR2 is SASEGT. Trimming shortened V by 2 bases and J by 5 bases, and 19 bases separated the two germline ends. CDR3: CASSELYGFFPHEQYF. Partial CDR3 DNA: TGTGCCAGCAGTGAATTGTATGGCTTTTTTCCCCACGAG.

Turning to this clone: Coverage ceases 3 residues before the CDR3 finishes, and the germline J gene fills in the end. V usage is TRBV24-1 and J usage is TRBJ1-1; D perhaps matches TRBD1 (5 bases). Trimming took 5 bases from V and 1 from J, leaving 13 bases between them. Germline V CDR1 and CDR2: KGHDR, SFDVKD. CDR3 size: 15 residues. CDR3 sequence: CATSVFLTGNTEAFF. The CDR3 DNA, read in part, is TGTGCCACCAGTGTTTTCCTTACAGGGAACACTGAA.

Concerning this clone itself: The read falls 3 residues short of the CDR3 end, and the missing part is taken from the germline J gene. The chain employs TRBV7-6 and TRBJ2-3, with TRBD1 matching 8 bases. This CDR3 is built from 15 residues. Germline CDR1 and CDR2: SGHVS and FNYEAQ. Incomplete CDR3 DNA: TGTGCCAGCAGCTTAGGGACAGGGAATCAAGAGACG. Translation: CASSLGTGNQET. The whole CDR3 sequence is CASSLGTGNQETQYF.

On this clone itself: The read ends 3 residues before the CDR3 terminus; that terminus is restored from the germline J gene. The V call is TRBV7-7, the J call TRBJ2-5; 9 nucleotides match TRBD1. The CDR3 consists of 16 residues. Germline lookup yields CDR1 SSHAT and CDR2 FNYEAQ (reference sequence). With 5 bases clipped from V and 7 bases from J, the junction kept 14 bases outside the gene matches. The CDR3 bases that were read are TGTGCCAGCAGCCTCCGGACCGGGACAGGGATGGGGACC. Amino acid sequence: CASSLRTGTGMGT. The entire CDR3 is CASSLRTGTGMGTQYF.

A remark on this clone: The read ends 3 residues early relative to the CDR3; the germline J gene fills the gap. This chain links TRBV7-2 with TRBJ2-4; TRBD1 matches 9 bases. CDR3 length: 13 amino acids. Per germline, CDR1 SGHTA and CDR2 FQGNSA. CDR3 sequence reads: CASSSDRGFGQYF. The CDR3 DNA, read in part, is TGTGCCAGCAGCTCGGACAGGGGTTTTGGT.